The entry below gives a single TCR beta chain sequence along with its context. Its antigen is unknown. This CDR3 has 14 residues. CDR1 and CDR2 from the germline V gene are SGHNT and YYREEE (reference sequence). Trimming removed 0 bases at V and 5 bases at J, with 6 bases between. The PCR employed 60 Vbeta primers together with 13 Jbeta primers. Data came from immunoSEQ multiplex PCR; TCRdb stores just in-frame clones and leaves some out. In the table there are about 150,000 clones, 64% of which are singletons. These data come from a study of cytomegalovirus exposure and HLA in healthy donors. Study-level results: With further analysis later on, most CMV-associated TCR beta chains appeared HLA-restricted. Later genetic work tied a missense DCLRE1C variant to beta-chain V and J trimming.

V is TRBV5-4 and J is TRBJ1-6; D remains unclear. The clonotype was recovered from a woman aged 30 to 39 in good health and CMV-seropositive. Sample: PBMCs. CDR3 sequence reads: CASSLAGNNSPLHF. CDR3 nucleotides: TGTGCCAGCAGCTTGGCCGGGAATAATTCACCCCTCCACTTT. Supplemented by reference TRBV5-4 and TRBJ1-6, the full variable domain reads ETGVTQSPTHLIKTRGQQVTLRCSSQSGHNTVSWYQQALGQGPQFIFQYYREEENGRGNFPPRFSGLQFPNYSSELNVNALELDDSALYLCASSLAGNNSPLHFGNGTRLTVT.